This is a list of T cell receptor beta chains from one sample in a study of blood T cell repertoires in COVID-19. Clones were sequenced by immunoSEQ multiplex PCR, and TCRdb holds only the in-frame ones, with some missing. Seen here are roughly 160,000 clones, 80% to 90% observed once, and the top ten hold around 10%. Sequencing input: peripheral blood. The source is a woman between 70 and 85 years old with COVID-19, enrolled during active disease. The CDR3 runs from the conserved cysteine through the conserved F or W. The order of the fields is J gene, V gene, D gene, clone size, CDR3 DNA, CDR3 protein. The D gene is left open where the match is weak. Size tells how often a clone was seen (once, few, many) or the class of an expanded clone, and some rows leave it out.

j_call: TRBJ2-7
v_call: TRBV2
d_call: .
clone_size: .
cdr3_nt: TGTGCCAGCAGTGAGAGGCAAAATACCTACGAGCAGTACTTC
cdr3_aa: CASSERQNTYEQYF

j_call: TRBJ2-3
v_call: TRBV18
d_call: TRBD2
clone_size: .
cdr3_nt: TGTGCCAGCGCGAGACTAGCGGGGGACACAGATACGCAGTATTTT
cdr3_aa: CASARLAGDTDTQYF

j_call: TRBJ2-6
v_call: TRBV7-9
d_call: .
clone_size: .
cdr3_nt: TGTGCCAGCAGCCTCTCCGGGACTGATTTTCTCTCTGGGGCCAACGTCCTGACTTTC
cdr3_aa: CASSLSGTDFLSGANVLTF

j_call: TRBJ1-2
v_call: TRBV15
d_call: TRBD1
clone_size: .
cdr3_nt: TGTGCCACCAGCAGACCGACAGGGGGCTTTGGCTACACCTTC
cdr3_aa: CATSRPTGGFGYTF

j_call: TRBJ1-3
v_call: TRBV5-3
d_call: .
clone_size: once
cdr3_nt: TGTGCCAGAAGCGTCACGGGGGGAAACACCATATATTTT
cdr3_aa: CARSVTGGNTIYF

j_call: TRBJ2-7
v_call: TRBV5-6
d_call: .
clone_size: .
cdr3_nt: TGTGCCAGCAGCTTGGCGGCACAGATGCTGTACTTC
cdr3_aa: CASSLAAQMLYF

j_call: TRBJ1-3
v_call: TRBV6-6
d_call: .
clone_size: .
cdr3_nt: TGTGCCAGCAGTAGATCCTGGGGGGGGTTACAGGGCAACTCTGGAAACACCATATATTTT
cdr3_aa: CASSRSWGGLQGNSGNTIYF

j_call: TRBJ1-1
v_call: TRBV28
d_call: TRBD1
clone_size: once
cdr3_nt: TGTGCCAGCCTACGACAGGGGGCTTGGACTGAAGCTTTCTTT
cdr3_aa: CASLRQGAWTEAFF

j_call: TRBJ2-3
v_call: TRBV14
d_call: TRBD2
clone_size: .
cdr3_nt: TGTGCCAGCAGCCAAGGCGCCGGGGGGGCCGCAGATACGCAGTATTTT
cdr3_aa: CASSQGAGGAADTQYF

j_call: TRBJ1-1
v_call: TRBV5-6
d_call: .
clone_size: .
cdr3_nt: TGTGCCAGCAGCTTGGCGTACACTGAAGCTTTCTTT
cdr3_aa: CASSLAYTEAFF

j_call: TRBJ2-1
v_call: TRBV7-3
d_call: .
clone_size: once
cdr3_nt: TGTGCCAGCAGCCGGACATTCAGCTCCTACAATGAGCAGTTCTTC
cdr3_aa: CASSRTFSSYNEQFF

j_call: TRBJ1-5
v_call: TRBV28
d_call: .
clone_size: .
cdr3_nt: TGTGCCAGCACCGGTGAGAGTAAGCCCCAGCATTTT
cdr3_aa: CASTGESKPQHF

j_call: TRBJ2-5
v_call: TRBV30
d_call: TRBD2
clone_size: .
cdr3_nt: TGTGCCTGGAGAGAGACTAGCGGGAAAGAGACCCAGTACTTC
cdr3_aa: CAWRETSGKETQYF

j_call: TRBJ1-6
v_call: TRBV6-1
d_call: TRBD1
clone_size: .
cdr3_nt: TGTGCCAGCAGTGATTCCGGGACAGGGGCCTCACCCCTCCACTTT
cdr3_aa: CASSDSGTGASPLHF

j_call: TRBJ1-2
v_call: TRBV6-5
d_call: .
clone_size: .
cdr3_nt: TGTGCCAGCAGTCCACGGGGATGGGGCTACACCTTC
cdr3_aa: CASSPRGWGYTF

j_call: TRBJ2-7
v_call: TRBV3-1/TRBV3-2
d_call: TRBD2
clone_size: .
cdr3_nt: TGTGCCAGCAGCCAAGGACTAGCGGGGGGGCGACGAGGTTACGAGCAGTACTTC
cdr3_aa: CASSQGLAGGRRGYEQYF

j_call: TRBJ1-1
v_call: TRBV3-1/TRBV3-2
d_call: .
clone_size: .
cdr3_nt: TGTGCCAGCAGCCCGCAGGGAGGTGAAGCTTTCTTT
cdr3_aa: CASSPQGGEAFF

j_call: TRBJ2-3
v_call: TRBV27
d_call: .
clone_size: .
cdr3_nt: TGTGCCAGCAGCCCTAGGGCCAGGGTTTTTTCCAGGACAGATACGCAGTATTTT
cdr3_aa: CASSPRARVFSRTDTQYF

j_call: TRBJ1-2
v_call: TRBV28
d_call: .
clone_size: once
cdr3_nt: TGTGCCAGCAGTTCCCGAGCCCACAGGGTTCACTATGGCTACACCTTC
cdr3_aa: CASSSRAHRVHYGYTF

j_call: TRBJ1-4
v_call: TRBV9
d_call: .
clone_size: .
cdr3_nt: TGTGCCAGCAGCGTATACGGCGGACAGCCTAATGAAAAACTGTTTTTT
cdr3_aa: CASSVYGGQPNEKLFF

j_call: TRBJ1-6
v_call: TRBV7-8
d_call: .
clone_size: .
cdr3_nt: TGTGCCAGCAGCTTAGACCGCCGGTCACCCCTCCACTTT
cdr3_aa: CASSLDRRSPLHF

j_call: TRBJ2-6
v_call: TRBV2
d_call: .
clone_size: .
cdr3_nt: TGTGCCAGCAGTGAAGTGCGCTTCAACGTCCTGACTTTC
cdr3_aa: CASSEVRFNVLTF

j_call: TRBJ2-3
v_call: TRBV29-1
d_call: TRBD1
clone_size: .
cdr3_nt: TGCAGCGTCCAAAGGTTGGGCCGGGACAGGGGGTTCGGTACGCAGTATTTT
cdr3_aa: CSVQRLGRDRGFGTQYF

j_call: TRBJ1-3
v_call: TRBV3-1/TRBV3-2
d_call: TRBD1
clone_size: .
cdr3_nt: TGTGCCAGCAGCAACCGGGACAGGGCACCCCGGGCGACCATATATTTT
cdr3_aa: CASSNRDRAPRATIYF

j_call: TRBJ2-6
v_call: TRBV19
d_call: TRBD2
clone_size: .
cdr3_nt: TGTGCCAGTAAGAGCGGGGGCTCTGGGGCCAACGTCCTGACTTTC
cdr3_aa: CASKSGGSGANVLTF

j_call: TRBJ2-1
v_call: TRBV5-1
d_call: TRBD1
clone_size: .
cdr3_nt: TGCGCCAGCAGCTTCGGACAGGGTGGCAATGAGCAGTTCTTC
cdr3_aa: CASSFGQGGNEQFF